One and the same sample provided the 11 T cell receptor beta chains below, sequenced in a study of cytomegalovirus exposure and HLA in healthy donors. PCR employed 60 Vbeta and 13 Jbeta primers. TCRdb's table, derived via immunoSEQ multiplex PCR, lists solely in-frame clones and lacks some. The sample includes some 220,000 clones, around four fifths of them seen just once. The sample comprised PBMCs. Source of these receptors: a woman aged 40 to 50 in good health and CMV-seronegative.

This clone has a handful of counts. The CDR3 DNA reads as TGCGCCAGCAGCTTGGACAGGGGGACTAATGAAAAACTGTTTTTT. Translated: CASSLDRGTNEKLFF. This chain uses TRBV5-1 with TRBJ1-4; TRBD1 agrees at 8 bases. The CDR3 is 15 residues long. The germline CDR1 and CDR2 sequences are SGHRS and YFSETQ. Unmatched junction bases numbered 0, after V lost 0 bases and J lost 2 bases.

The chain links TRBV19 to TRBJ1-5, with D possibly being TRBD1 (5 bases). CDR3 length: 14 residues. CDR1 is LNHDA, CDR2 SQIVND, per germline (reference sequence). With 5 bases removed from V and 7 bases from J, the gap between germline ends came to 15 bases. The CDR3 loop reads CASSGVRDWQPQHF. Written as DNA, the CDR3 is TGTGCCAGTAGTGGTGTCAGGGATTGGCAGCCCCAGCATTTT.

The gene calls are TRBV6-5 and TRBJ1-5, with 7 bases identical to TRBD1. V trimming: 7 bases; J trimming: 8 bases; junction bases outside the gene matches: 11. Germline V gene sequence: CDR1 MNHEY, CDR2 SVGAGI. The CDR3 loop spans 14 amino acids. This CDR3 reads CASTPRQGIKPQHF. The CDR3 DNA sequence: TGTGCCAGCACCCCCAGACAGGGTATCAAGCCCCAGCATTTT.

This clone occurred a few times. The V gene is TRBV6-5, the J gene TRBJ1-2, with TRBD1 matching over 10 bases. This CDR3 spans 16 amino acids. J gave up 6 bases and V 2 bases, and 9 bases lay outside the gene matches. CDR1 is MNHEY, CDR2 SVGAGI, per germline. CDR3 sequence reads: CASSYGTGAPSDGYTF. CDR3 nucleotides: TGTGCCAGCAGTTACGGGACAGGGGCCCCATCTGATGGCTACACCTTC.

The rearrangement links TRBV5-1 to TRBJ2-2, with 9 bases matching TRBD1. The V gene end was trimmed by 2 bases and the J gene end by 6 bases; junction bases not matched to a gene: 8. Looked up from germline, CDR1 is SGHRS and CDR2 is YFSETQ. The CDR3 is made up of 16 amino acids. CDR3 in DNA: TGCGCCAGCAGCTTCTTGGGACAGGGAGTTTCCGGGGAGCTGTTTTTT. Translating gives CASSFLGQGVSGELFF.

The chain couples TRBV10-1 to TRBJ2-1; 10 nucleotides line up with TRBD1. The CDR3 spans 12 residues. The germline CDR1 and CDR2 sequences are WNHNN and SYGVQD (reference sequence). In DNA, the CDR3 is TGCGCGATTAGGACAGGGGGAAATGAGCAGTTCTTC. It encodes CAIRTGGNEQFF.

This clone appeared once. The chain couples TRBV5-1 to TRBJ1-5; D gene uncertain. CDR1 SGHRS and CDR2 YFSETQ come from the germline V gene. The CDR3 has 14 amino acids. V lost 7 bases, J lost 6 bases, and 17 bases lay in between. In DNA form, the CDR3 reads TGCGCCAGCTCCTTGGACGGGAACCCTCAGCCCCAGCATTTT. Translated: CASSLDGNPQPQHF.

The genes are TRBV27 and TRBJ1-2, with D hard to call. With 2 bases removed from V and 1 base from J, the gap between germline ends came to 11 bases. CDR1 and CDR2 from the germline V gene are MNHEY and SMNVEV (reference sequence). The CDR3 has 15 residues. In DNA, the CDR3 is TGTGCCAGCAGTTTAGGCGGCCAGAATAACTATGGCTACACCTTC. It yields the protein CASSLGGQNNYGYTF.

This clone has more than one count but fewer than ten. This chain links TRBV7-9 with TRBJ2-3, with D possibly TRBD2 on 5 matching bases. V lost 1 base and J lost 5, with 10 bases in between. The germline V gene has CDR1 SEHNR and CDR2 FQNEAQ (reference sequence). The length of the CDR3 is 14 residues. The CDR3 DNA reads TGTGCCAGCAGCTTAGTGAGGGATGGAGATACGCAGTATTTT. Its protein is CASSLVRDGDTQYF.

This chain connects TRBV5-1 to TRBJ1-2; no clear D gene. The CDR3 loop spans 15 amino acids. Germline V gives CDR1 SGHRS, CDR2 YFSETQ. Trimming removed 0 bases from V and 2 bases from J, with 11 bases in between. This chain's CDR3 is CASSLEVSANYGYTF. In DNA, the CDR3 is TGCGCCAGCAGCTTGGAGGTCAGCGCCAACTATGGCTACACCTTC.

The CDR3 sequence is CASTGTGANYYGYTF. The CDR3 DNA sequence: TGTGCCAGCACCGGGACAGGGGCGAACTACTATGGCTACACCTTC. The rearrangement joins TRBV2 to TRBJ1-2; 10 bases align to TRBD1. The CDR3 runs to 15 residues. Trimming took 7 bases from V and 3 from J; bases not matched to a gene: 8. Germline CDR1 reads SNHLY; CDR2 reads FYNNEI.